This entry lists 11 T cell receptor beta chains sequenced from one sample in a study of blood T cells in healthy people across ages. Primed by a sample-barcoded 5' primer and a J-beta primer mix, a second PCR proceeded for about 6 to 12 cycles. Using its own MiXCR run on the 5' RACE reads, TCRdb lists one record per CDR3 protein. The repertoire has 800,000 to 950,000 distinct CDR3 sequences, about 44% of them found once; the top ten carry about an eighth. The sample taken for sequencing was blood. The receptors here all came from a man aged 30 to 39 in good health.

V usage is TRBV6-4 and J usage is TRBJ2-7; TRBD2 agrees at 10 bases. The CDR3 runs to 15 residues. J gave up 7 bases and V 3 bases, and 9 bases lay outside the gene matches. Germline CDR1 is MRHNA and CDR2 is SNTAGT. The CDR3 sequence is CASSDRASGGSEQYF. CDR3 coding DNA: TGTGCCAGCAGTGATAGGGCTAGCGGGGGTAGTGAGCAGTACTTC.

The chain uses TRBV6-1 and TRBJ2-2; D is unclear. The CDR3 consists of 15 residues. V lost 3 bases and J 0 bases, leaving 8 bases between the germline ends. Germline lookup yields CDR1 MNHNS and CDR2 SASEGT. The CDR3 sequence is CASSEPGSNTGELFF. The CDR3 DNA reads TGTGCCAGCAGTGAGCCAGGCTCGAACACCGGGGAGCTGTTTTTT.

V and J are TRBV20-1 and TRBJ1-1; D perhaps matches TRBD1 (5 bases). Germline CDR1 reads DFQATT; CDR2 reads SNEGSKA (reference sequence). The V end lost 2 bases, the J end lost 4 bases, and 17 bases lay between the germline ends. The CDR3 consists of 15 residues. As DNA, the CDR3 is TGCAGTGCTAGATTGGGGGATGCGGGAATCACTGAAGCTTTCTTT. Translating it yields CSARLGDAGITEAFF.

The chain uses TRBV4-2 and TRBJ2-3; D is perhaps TRBD2 (6 bases). Germline-derived CDR1 and CDR2 are LGHNA and YNFKEQ. V was pared by 0 bases and J by 5 bases, with 15 bases between. There are 16 residues in the CDR3. CDR3 loop: CASSQDPGAGGDTQYF. CDR3 DNA sequence: TGTGCCAGCAGCCAAGATCCCGGGGCCGGGGGAGATACGCAGTATTTT.

This clonotype came up a few times. V usage is TRBV3-1 and J usage is TRBJ2-7, with D tentatively TRBD1 (6 bases). Trimming took off 4 bases at V and 6 bases at J, with 16 bases between the two ends. The CDR3 has 14 residues. Germline V lookup: CDR1 LGHDT, CDR2 YNNKEL (reference sequence). The CDR3 sequence is CASSRISGEIEQYF. CDR3 nucleotides: TGTGCCAGCAGCCGAATTTCAGGGGAAATCGAGCAGTACTTC.

The gene calls are TRBV14 and TRBJ1-2; the match to TRBD1 covers 7 bases. This CDR3 contains 17 residues. CDR1 and CDR2 from the germline V gene are SGHDN and FVKESK. Unmatched junction bases numbered 15, after V lost 0 bases and J lost 8 bases. The CDR3 bases are TGTGCCAGCAGCCAAGATACCGGGACAGCGAGTCTACGGGGCTACACCTTC. Its translation is CASSQDTGTASLRGYTF.

The V call is TRBV9, the J call TRBJ2-3; D is uncertain. The CDR3 has 15 amino acids. V was clipped by 1 base and J by 0 bases, with 9 bases between them. Germline V gives CDR1 SGDLS, CDR2 YYNGEE. Here the CDR3 reads CASSVTPVSTDTQYF. CDR3 in DNA: TGTGCCAGCAGCGTAACTCCCGTTAGCACAGATACGCAGTATTTT.

V is TRBV30 and J is TRBJ1-2; 8 positions agree with TRBD1. In germline, CDR1 is GTSNPN, CDR2 SVGIG (reference sequence). Trimming at V came to 3 bases and at J to 2 bases, leaving 5 bases not matched to a gene. This CDR3 comprises 14 residues. CDR3: CAWRGAGGNYGYTF. DNA of the CDR3: TGTGCCTGGAGGGGAGCAGGGGGCAACTATGGCTACACCTTC.

This chain connects TRBV7-2 to TRBJ1-1, with D unresolved. The CDR3 is 15 residues long. Between the trimmed V and J ends, which lost 4 bases and 0 bases, there was a span of 12 bases. Germline CDR1 SGHTA, CDR2 FQGNSA. CDR3: CASSSYSGVNTEAFF. Here the CDR3 DNA reads TGTGCCAGCAGCTCCTACAGCGGGGTGAACACTGAAGCTTTCTTT.

The table lists this clonotype with a few counts. The chain uses TRBV7-2 and TRBJ1-4, with D maybe TRBD1 (5 bases). Germline values: CDR1 SGHTA, CDR2 FQGNSA. CDR3 length: 14 amino acids. V lost 5 bases, J lost 8 bases, and 15 bases lay in between. CDR3 in amino acids: CASSRGGTREKLFF. DNA for the CDR3: TGTGCCAGCAGCCGTGGGGGGACTAGGGAAAAACTGTTTTTT.

This clonotype was observed a few times. The chain uses TRBV20-1 and TRBJ1-2; D remains ambiguous. V was pared by 6 bases and J by 6 bases, with 26 bases between. This CDR3 spans 16 amino acids. CDR1 is DFQATT, CDR2 SNEGSKA, per germline (reference sequence). The CDR3 DNA is TGCAGTGCCATCGTGACTGGTGATCCTCTAGCGGATGGCTACACCTTC. This gives the protein CSAIVTGDPLADGYTF.